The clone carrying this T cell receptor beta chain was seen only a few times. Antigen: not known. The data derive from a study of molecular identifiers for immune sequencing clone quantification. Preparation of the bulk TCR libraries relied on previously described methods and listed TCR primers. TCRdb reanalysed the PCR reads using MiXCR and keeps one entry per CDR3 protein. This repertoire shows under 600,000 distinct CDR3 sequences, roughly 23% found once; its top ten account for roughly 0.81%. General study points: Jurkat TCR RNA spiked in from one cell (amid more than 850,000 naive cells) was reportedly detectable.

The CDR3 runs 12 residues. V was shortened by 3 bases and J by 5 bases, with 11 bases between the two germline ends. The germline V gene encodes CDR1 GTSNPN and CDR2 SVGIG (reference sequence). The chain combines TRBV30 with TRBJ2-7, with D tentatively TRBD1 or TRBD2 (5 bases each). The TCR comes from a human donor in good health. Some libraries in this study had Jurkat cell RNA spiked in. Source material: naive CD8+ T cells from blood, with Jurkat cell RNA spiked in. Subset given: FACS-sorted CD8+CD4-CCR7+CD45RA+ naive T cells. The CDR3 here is CAWSGTRNEQYF. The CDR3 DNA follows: TGTGCCTGGAGCGGGACCCGAAACGAGCAGTACTTC.